This is a list of T cell receptor beta chains from one sample in a study of early T cells in non-severe SARS-CoV-2 infection. TCRdb processed the 5' RACE reads anew with MiXCR; each CDR3 protein has one entry. This table has tens of thousands of distinct CDR3 sequences, approximately 8.9% appearing once. The sequencing input was whole blood. These receptors were taken from an adult who was a healthcare worker with PCR-confirmed SARS-CoV-2 infection or an uninfected control (not recorded which). Both conserved end residues are part of each CDR3. D genes are given only for firm matches. Some rows mark clone size as missing; the rest say once, few, many or name a class of expanded clone.

>TRBV3-1|.|few|TRBJ1-2
TGTGCCAGCAGCCAATCCCCCTGGGGTGGCTACACCTTC
CASSQSPWGGYTF
>TRBV29-1|.|.|TRBJ2-1
TGCAGCGTAATTACGAACAGGGTCCACAATGAGCAGTTCTTC
CSVITNRVHNEQFF
>TRBV7-2|.|.|TRBJ1-5
TGTGCCAGCAGCGGGGACAGCAATCAGCCCCAGCATTTT
CASSGDSNQPQHF
>TRBV18|.|many|TRBJ1-5
TGTGCCAGCTCACCACGTGAGGCGGCGGTGAATCAGCCCCAGCATTTT
CASSPREAAVNQPQHF
>TRBV20-1|TRBD1|.|TRBJ1-3
TGCAGTGCTCAACCAGGGGGAAACGGAAACACCATATATTTT
CSAQPGGNGNTIYF
>TRBV20-1|.|many|TRBJ2-7
TGCAGTGCTAGAGATGTAAGGACAACTCTTTTCGAGCAGTACTTC
CSARDVRTTLFEQYF
>TRBV28|.|many|TRBJ1-1
TGTGCCAGCAGTTTATCCGGGACTCCAGGGGTAGCTTTCTTT
CASSLSGTPGVAFF
>TRBV29-1|.|.|TRBJ2-3
TGCAGCGTGGACCGGACCCTCGGAGATACGCAGTATTTT
CSVDRTLGDTQYF
>TRBV29-1|TRBD1|many|TRBJ2-5
TGCAGCGTAGGGACAGGGGCCGTAGCGGAGACCCAGTACTTC
CSVGTGAVAETQYF
>TRBV7-6|.|many|TRBJ2-2
TGTGCCAGCAGCTTAGGGGTTGAAACCGGGGAGCTGTTTTTT
CASSLGVETGELFF
>TRBV5-1|.|few|TRBJ1-1
TGCGCCAGCAGCTTTGAGAGGGGAGCGACTGAAGCTTTCTTT
CASSFERGATEAFF
>TRBV29-1|TRBD1|.|TRBJ1-2
TGCAGCGTTGAAGGGACAGGAGCGATCGAATATGGCTACACCTTC
CSVEGTGAIEYGYTF
>TRBV5-1|.|many|TRBJ2-5
TGCGCCAGCAGCTTGGGGGTAAATCAAGAGACCCAGTACTTC
CASSLGVNQETQYF
>TRBV29-1|TRBD1|many|TRBJ1-2
TGCAGCGTTGAACTTTGGGCAGGGGGAAGCTACACCTTC
CSVELWAGGSYTF
>TRBV7-3|TRBD1|few|TRBJ2-3
TGTGCCAGCAGCCCGACAGGGGGGGAGGCAGATACGCAGTATTTT
CASSPTGGEADTQYF
>TRBV7-2|.|few|TRBJ2-1
TGTGCCAGCAGCTTAACGGCTACACGGGACCATGAGCAGTTCTTC
CASSLTATRDHEQFF